One and the same sample provided the 10 T cell receptor beta chains below, sequenced in a study of T cell clonotyping in hematopoietic cell transplantation. The table came from immunoSEQ multiplex PCR; TCRdb's copy has only in-frame clones and leaves some out. Among under 15,000 clones listed, about nine tenths were seen once. This sample comprised PBMCs, obtained 100 days after allogeneic stem cell transplant. These receptors all come from a female patient between 50 and 59 years old who had an allogeneic stem cell transplant from an unrelated donor, so the T cells may come from the graft donor. Some clones in this sample may be carry-over from other donors' samples.

The chain is built from TRBV11-3 and TRBJ2-5; D is perhaps TRBD2 (6 bases). Germline V gene lookup returns CDR1 SGHNT and CDR2 YENEEA. The CDR3 spans 15 residues. With 1 base removed from V and 4 bases from J, the gap between germline ends came to 13 bases. The DNA for the CDR3 is TGTGCCAGCAGCTTAGGGGGCCGGAGGGGAGAGACCCAGTACTTC. The encoded protein is CASSLGGRRGETQYF.

CDR3 nucleotide sequence: TGTGCCAGCAGCTTAGGGACAGGGGGTATCTATGGCTACACCTTC. Translation: CASSLGTGGIYGYTF. The chain employs TRBV5-6 and TRBJ1-2; 11 bases fit TRBD1. Germline lookup yields CDR1 SGHDT and CDR2 YYEEEE. The length of the CDR3 is 15 residues. The J segment lost 4 bases and the V segment lost 2 bases, leaving 4 bases of the junction unmatched.

The rearrangement joins TRBV7-9 to TRBJ2-1; weak D call: TRBD2 (5 bases). Trimming stripped 0 bases from V and 9 bases from J, with 12 bases between. The germline V gene has CDR1 SEHNR and CDR2 FQNEAQ (reference sequence). The CDR3 is 14 amino acids. The CDR3 here is CASSLATGISEQFF. CDR3 bases: TGTGCCAGCAGCTTAGCGACGGGAATTAGTGAGCAGTTCTTC.

This clone was seen only once. CDR3 region: CASSKGLAGVNEQFF. CDR3 in DNA: TGTGCCAGCAGCAAGGGACTAGCGGGAGTAAATGAGCAGTTCTTC. The genes are TRBV7-8 and TRBJ2-1; 14 bases map to TRBD2. The CDR3 sequence is 15 residues long. CDR1 is SGHVS, CDR2 FQNEAQ, per germline. V lost 5 bases and J lost 7; bases outside the gene matches: 4.

The genes are TRBV7-2 and TRBJ2-1, with D uncertain. This CDR3 contains 13 residues. In germline, CDR1 is SGHTA, CDR2 FQGNSA. The ends were cut back, 3 bases at V and 6 bases at J, with 9 bases in the middle. In nucleotides, the CDR3 is TGTGCCAGCAGCTTCGGGCTTCTCAATGAGCAGTTCTTC. The encoded protein is CASSFGLLNEQFF.

This chain connects TRBV9 to TRBJ2-3, with D hard to call. V was shortened by 0 bases and J by 6 bases, with 14 bases between the two germline ends. The CDR3 has 15 amino acids. The germline V gene encodes CDR1 SGDLS and CDR2 YYNGEE. CDR3 residues: CASSVGLGQWDTQYF. CDR3 sequence (DNA): TGTGCCAGCAGCGTAGGACTGGGCCAATGGGATACGCAGTATTTT.

The gene calls are TRBV7-9 and TRBJ1-1, with a tentative D call TRBD1 (6 bases). The ends were cut back, 1 base at V and 0 bases at J, with 15 bases in the middle. This CDR3 is built from 17 residues. The germline gives CDR1 SEHNR, CDR2 FQNEAQ (reference sequence). CDR3 region: CASSLVRGLNMNTEAFF. In nucleotides, the CDR3 is TGTGCCAGCAGCTTAGTGCGGGGGCTTAACATGAACACTGAAGCTTTCTTT.

V and J are TRBV6-4 and TRBJ2-2; D not resolved. This CDR3 is built from 14 residues. Trimming removed 3 bases at V and 0 bases at J, with 5 bases between. The germline CDR1 and CDR2 sequences are MRHNA and SNTAGT. The CDR3 loop reads CASSEGTNTGELFF. The CDR3 DNA follows: TGTGCCAGCAGTGAAGGAACGAACACCGGGGAGCTGTTTTTT.

The CDR3 region is CASSSGNTDYGYTF. The CDR3 nucleotides are TGCGCCAGCAGCTCAGGGAATACGGACTATGGCTACACCTTC. This chain uses TRBV5-1 with TRBJ1-2; D might be TRBD1 (5 bases). Germline V lookup: CDR1 SGHRS, CDR2 YFSETQ. This CDR3 contains 14 residues. Trimming removed 3 bases from V and 3 bases from J, with 12 bases in between.

V is TRBV7-3 and J is TRBJ2-3; D is unresolved. Deletions cut 5 bases from V and 6 bases from J, with 12 bases between. CDR1 and CDR2 from the germline V gene are SGHTA and FQGTGA. This CDR3 is 13 amino acids long. DNA for the CDR3: TGTGCCAGCAGCACTCCAGACGGGGATACGCAGTATTTT. Translating gives CASSTPDGDTQYF.